This passage covers 8 T cell receptor beta chains from one sample sequenced in a study of shared clonotypes between healthy human individuals. Produced via immunoSEQ multiplex PCR; TCRdb's table is partial and in-frame only. The sample shows over a million clones, about 80% of them seen only once. The specimen sequenced was memory CD4+ T cells sorted from blood. Subset indicated: CD45RA-negative fraction. All receptors derive from a man between 18 and 29 years old in good health.

J is TRBJ2-7 and V is TRBV13; no definite D call. Germline CDR1 reads PRHDT; CDR2 reads FYEKMQ (reference sequence). Trimming left V 4 bases short and J 5 bases short, with 18 bases between. The CDR3 sequence is 15 residues long. CDR3 DNA: TGTGCCAGCAGCTCCTCGACGGATTACTCTAACGAGCAGTACTTC. Translating it yields CASSSSTDYSNEQYF.

This chain connects TRBV4-1 to TRBJ1-2, with 9 bases identical to TRBD1. CDR3 size: 17 residues. From germline, CDR1 is MGHRA and CDR2 YSYEKL. Trimming cost V 0 bases and J 6 bases; bases outside gene matches: 11. The CDR3 region has the DNA TGCGCCAGCAGCCAAGAAAGACGGGGACAGGGAGTGGATGGCTACACCTTC. It encodes CASSQERRGQGVDGYTF.

V gene TRBV5-1 combines with J gene TRBJ2-3, with 9 bases aligning to TRBD1. The V gene's germline CDR1 is SGHRS and CDR2 YFSETQ. V was pared by 4 bases and J by 0 bases, with 6 bases of the junction left unmatched. The CDR3 runs 16 residues. In nucleotides, the CDR3 is TGCGCCAGCAGCCGTACAGGGGGCTATAGCACAGATACGCAGTATTTT. Translating it yields CASSRTGGYSTDTQYF.

A word on this clone: The same CDR3 arises from other DNA sequences in this sample as well. This chain connects TRBV4-1 to TRBJ1-5, with 9 bases lining up with TRBD1. The CDR3 loop spans 15 amino acids. V was clipped by 3 bases and J by 3 bases; unmatched bases: 3. The germline CDR1 and CDR2 sequences are MGHRA and YSYEKL. CDR3 region: CASSQGQGSNQPQHF. Written as DNA, the CDR3 is TGCGCCAGCAGCCAGGGACAGGGTTCCAATCAGCCCCAGCATTTT.

The chain combines TRBV7-2 with TRBJ2-1, with 7 bases lining up with TRBD2. V trimming: 5 bases; J trimming: 6 bases; junction bases outside the gene matches: 10. The CDR3 is made up of 15 amino acids. The germline gives CDR1 SGHTA, CDR2 FQGNSA. CDR3 sequence (DNA): TGTGCCAGCAGCAAAGGACTAGTTGGGTCCAATGAGCAGTTCTTC. It is translated as CASSKGLVGSNEQFF.

J is TRBJ1-1 and V is TRBV12-5; no clear D. This CDR3 comprises 12 residues. In germline, CDR1 is LGHNT, CDR2 FRNRAP. Trimming cost V 0 bases and J 6 bases, with 5 bases left between them. CDR3: CASGLVPSEAFF. Here the CDR3 DNA reads TGTGCTAGTGGTTTGGTACCGTCTGAAGCTTTCTTT.

This chain links TRBV11-2 with TRBJ2-7, with D uncertain. Germline CDR1 and CDR2: SGHAT and FQNNGV. CDR3 length equals 13 residues. Deletions cut 6 bases from V and 7 bases from J, with 16 bases between. The CDR3: CASRGQVASEQYF. The CDR3 DNA follows: TGTGCCAGCAGGGGCCAAGTGGCGTCGGAGCAGTACTTC. Full variable domain (outside the CDR3, taken from reference TRBV11-2 and TRBJ2-7): EAGVAQSPRYKIIEKRQSVAFWCNPISGHATLYWYQQILGQGPKLLIQFQNNGVVDDSQLPKDRFSAERLKGVDSTLKIQPAKLEDSAVYLCASRGQVASEQYFGPGTRLTVT.

This rearrangement joins TRBV29-1 to TRBJ2-2; possibly TRBD1 for D (5 bases). CDR1 is SQVTM, CDR2 ANQGSEA, per germline. This CDR3 is built from 11 residues. This CDR3 reads CSAGALGELFF. In DNA form, the CDR3 reads TGCAGTGCTGGGGCTCTCGGGGAGCTGTTTTTT.